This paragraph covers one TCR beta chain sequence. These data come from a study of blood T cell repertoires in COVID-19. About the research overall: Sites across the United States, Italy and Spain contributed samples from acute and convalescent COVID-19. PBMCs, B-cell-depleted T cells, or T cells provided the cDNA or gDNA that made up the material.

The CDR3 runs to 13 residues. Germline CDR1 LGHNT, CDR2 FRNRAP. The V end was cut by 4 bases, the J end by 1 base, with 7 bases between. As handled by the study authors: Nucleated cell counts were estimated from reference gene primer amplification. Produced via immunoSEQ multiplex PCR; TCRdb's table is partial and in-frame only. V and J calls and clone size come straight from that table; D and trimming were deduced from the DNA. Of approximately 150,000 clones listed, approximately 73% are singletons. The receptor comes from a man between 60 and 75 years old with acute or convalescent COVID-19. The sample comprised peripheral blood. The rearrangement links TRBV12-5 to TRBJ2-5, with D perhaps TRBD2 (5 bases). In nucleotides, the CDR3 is TGTGCTAGTGGTTCGAGCGGCCAAGAGACCCAGTACTTC. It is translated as CASGSSGQETQYF.